This is a list of T cell receptor beta chains from one sample in a study of shared clonotypes between healthy human individuals. This table comes from immunoSEQ multiplex PCR, and its TCRdb copy is limited to in-frame clones, with some not included. The sample yields some 2.1 million clones, around 93% seen once. Sequencing was done on a sample of naive CD8+ T cells from PBMCs. The receptors come from a man between 18 and 35 years old in good health. Some clones in this sample may be carry-over from other donors' samples. Each CDR3 is given with its conserved first and last residue. Only part of the rows carry a size: once, few, many, or a class if the clone is expanded.

CDR3: CSVVGMDSYEQYF
V: TRBV29-1
size: -

CDR3: CASSLHRTEIYEQYF
V: TRBV28
size: -

CDR3: CASSGGGSTEAFF
V: TRBV7-3
size: -

CDR3: CASSGQETYQETQYF
V: TRBV6-1
size: -

CDR3: CSVMETDRGESYEQYF
V: TRBV29-1
size: -

CDR3: CASSQDQGPTDTQYF
V: TRBV4-2
size: -

CDR3: CASSPRRRGSGELFF
V: TRBV5-1
size: once

CDR3: CASRGGGERNEQFF
V: TRBV27
size: once

CDR3: CASSPGAGGTQYF
V: TRBV7-3
size: -

CDR3: CASSLAGQKIYNEQFF
V: TRBV7-9
size: once

CDR3: CASSRNYRRSTDTQYF
V: TRBV7-9
size: -

CDR3: CASSHFGEGQETQYF
V: TRBV6-6
size: -

CDR3: CATSTPGYGYTF
V: TRBV15
size: -

CDR3: CASSPRTGVNEQYF
V: TRBV5-4
size: -

CDR3: CASSYSAPENQPQHF
V: TRBV6-5
size: -

CDR3: CAWTDLLAGGPATDTQYF
V: TRBV30
size: once

CDR3: CASSPTGTSTDTQYF
V: TRBV6-5
size: -

CDR3: CASSVGLVTEAFF
V: TRBV9
size: once

CDR3: CASSFRDRGLDGYTF
V: TRBV7-9
size: -

CDR3: CASSFFGTRGEQFF
V: TRBV27
size: once

CDR3: CASSPGDRFYNEQFF
V: TRBV25-1
size: -

CDR3: CASSFFRAQSTDTQYF
V: TRBV27
size: -

CDR3: CASSEYVAREVKTTSEQYF
V: TRBV6-1
size: -

CDR3: CASSYSMSPSYGYTF
V: TRBV6-6
size: once

CDR3: CASSSKWPYEQYF
V: TRBV7-2
size: -

CDR3: CASSLGQARWNEQFF
V: TRBV28
size: -

CDR3: CASSGPGSTGELFF
V: TRBV6-1
size: few

CDR3: CASSPQGASADTDTQYF
V: TRBV4-1
size: -

CDR3: CASSINSGRRDFSGTEAFF
V: TRBV19
size: -

CDR3: CASSLAPGVEKLFF
V: TRBV28
size: -

CDR3: CASSRGGYEQYF
V: TRBV28
size: -

CDR3: CATGRSPYNEQFF
V: TRBV7-9
size: -

CDR3: CASRPAGVGRKNIQYF
V: TRBV28
size: -

CDR3: CASSPSATGQYF
V: TRBV11-2
size: once

CDR3: CASSYSPNTGELFF
V: TRBV6-6
size: -

CDR3: CASSPSEGQGASHEQYF
V: TRBV27
size: -

CDR3: CSVPVAMNTEAFF
V: TRBV29-1
size: -

CDR3: CASSYRQSLNQPQHF
V: TRBV7-8
size: -

CDR3: CASSLETDTEAFF
V: TRBV27
size: -

CDR3: CASSQGGEGQPQHF
V: TRBV4-2
size: -

CDR3: CASSFIPALGPNTGELFF
V: TRBV7-3
size: once

CDR3: CASSQEGTGFLGGYTF
V: TRBV4-1
size: -

CDR3: CASRGGQGHRYNEQFF
V: TRBV19
size: once

CDR3: CASSSLDSGSRGGYTF
V: TRBV28
size: -

CDR3: CASTQSAGTLTYEQYF
V: TRBV27
size: -

CDR3: CASSASQGGYEQYF
V: TRBV2
size: once

CDR3: CASSFVSGGKPQHF
V: TRBV27
size: -

CDR3: CASREVETQYF
V: TRBV7-9
size: -

CDR3: CASSPGSLGGYTF
V: TRBV6-5
size: once

CDR3: CASSIEDWDRANYGYTF
V: TRBV19
size: -

CDR3: CASSPRLTSSSYNEQFF
V: TRBV28
size: -